The text below deals with one T cell receptor (beta chain). Per the original data handling: Amplifying reference gene primers gave estimates of nucleated cell counts. Data came from immunoSEQ multiplex PCR; TCRdb stores just in-frame clones and leaves some out. The D gene and trimming were derived from the DNA, and the V and J assignments and clone size from that table. The table lists 110,000 to 150,000 clones, approximately 80% of them singletons. This sample is part of a study of blood T cell repertoires in COVID-19. On the study more broadly: COVID-19 samples collected from the United States, Italy and Spain covered acute and convalescent phases. PBMCs, B-cell-depleted T cells, or T cells provided the cDNA or gDNA that made up the material.

V shed 3 bases and J shed 4 bases, with 21 bases lying between them. The CDR3 totals 17 residues. Germline V CDR1 and CDR2: MNHNS, SASEGT. The chain couples TRBV6-1 to TRBJ1-2; D is ambiguous. The sample was peripheral blood. The receptor comes from a woman aged 45-60 years with acute or convalescent COVID-19. CDR3 sequence: CASSDGPPAGGGYGYTF. The CDR3 nucleotides read TGTGCCAGCAGTGATGGCCCCCCGGCAGGAGGAGGCTATGGCTACACCTTC.